This T cell receptor (beta chain) is from a study of shared clonotypes between healthy human individuals (dated by TCRdb to 2020 to 2021). Turning to the overall study: A couple of women and a few men aged 18 to 49 years were included in the cohort. For each donor, CD4 naive and CD4 memory were each given three plates, CD8 naive was given two plates, and CD8 memory was given one plate. The study deeply sequenced blood TCR repertoires of about 5 healthy adults to estimate repertoire size and the extent of clonotype sharing between individuals. Libraries were prepared and TCR repertoires were sequenced by different laboratories using diverse techniques, in order to increase sequencing depth and limit assay-specific biases. Leukapheresis yielded between about 0.85 and 10 billion PBMCs per donor.

Using the deep immunoSEQ assay, TCR CDR3 regions were amplified from genomic DNA by multiplex PCR. Extracted genomic DNA from each cell subset was distributed evenly across all wells of several immunoSEQ 96-well plates, and each plate was treated as a replicate. For sorted subsets, about 200 ng genomic DNA, equal to 30,000 or so T cell genomes, was loaded into each replicate PCR. Purified libraries were measured with a Qubit 3.0 fluorometer, size-checked on a Bioanalyzer 2100, and measured again with the KAPA Library Quantification kit. Every immunoSEQ 96-well plate was sequenced on a separate single-read 150-cycle Illumina NextSeq 550 flow cell. The study's own analysis went as follows. Because the immunoSEQ output held only junctional sequences and lacked quality scores, the filtering could not match the filtering applied to full-length reads. Sequences were annotated with PyIR, a Python wrapper for IgBLAST v1.9, and V/J genes and CDR3 were assigned using IMGT germline references. Any read was removed if the V/J assignment was weak (E-value above 1e-6), the CDR3 was missing, or the read contained stop codons, out-of-frame junctions, or ambiguous translated residues. A V3J clonotype was defined by an identical inferred V gene, J gene, and CDR3 amino acid sequence. To compute the percentage overlap between repertoires, the number of shared unique clonotypes was divided by the size of the smaller repertoire. Richness of each repertoire was evaluated using RTK rarefaction, the Chao1 estimator, and Recon v2.1 estimates of unobserved clonotypes. Generation probabilities were computed with OLGA for all TCRbeta clonotypes obtained by the gDNA method from a few donors. TCRdb stores this immuneACCESS table with in-frame sequences only. Part of the clones is absent; in the studies checked, under half of the shortfall reflects unresolved V genes, and no reason is known for the rest. That table is the source of V, J and clone size, and D and trimming were worked out from the DNA. This sample is represented by about 2 million clones; just under 95% of them were singletons. The top ten hold 1.1% of the sample.

CD8 naive samples consisted of CD45RO-negative cells that were positively selected for CCR7, yielding a CD45RA+CCR7+ population without TemRA cells. The donors were healthy, HIV-negative adults who had no recently reported acute infections or vaccinations. All donors were Caucasian adults living in Nashville, Tennessee, USA. After blood collection by leukapheresis, PBMCs were isolated using Ficoll-Histopaque density gradient centrifugation and then cryopreserved in the vapor phase of liquid nitrogen. Purity and quantity of every magnetically sorted T cell population were checked by analytical flow cytometry. From each sorted fraction, genomic DNA was isolated and quantified by UV absorbance on a Nanodrop 2000c. General findings and caveats noted by the study authors: Because the study included only a small number of donors, the genetic and exposure-history diversity represented was limited. Even with the large sequencing depth, rarefaction of the sorted-subset datasets indicated that sequencing was incomplete. Larger estimated clonotype richness was generally found for naive subsets than for memory subsets. Pairwise subsampling indicated that sequencing depth was expected to affect the degree of clonotype sharing among donors. Sampling was limited to blood, and TCR repertoires in tissue likely differ from TCR repertoires in blood. When several donors were compared, the shared fraction of clonotypes was about 5% for naive CD4, about 4% for naive CD8, 2% to 2.5% for memory CD4, and 0.4% for memory CD8. Compared with non-shared clonotypes, the clonotypes found in all four sorted-subset donors had higher generation probabilities.

V and J lose 3 bases and 0 bases, and a span of 9 bases separates them. Inclusive of the bounding cysteine and phenylalanine, the CDR3 is 14 residues long. Left in the record is the CDR3 DNA by itself, 42 bases read in frame from the first base. Taken from the germline V gene, the CDR1 and CDR2 loops are SGHDT and YYEEEE. This clone was counted a single time. There is no known antigen for this receptor. No base-level quality is on record; no much larger clone is a single base apart. The rearranged segments are TRBV5-6 and TRBJ2-5, with the D segment identity uncertain. Sequenced: naive CD8+ T cells sorted from blood. The sample's cell subset or site label, in plain terms: CD45RA+CCR7+. This clonotype was obtained from a man aged 18 to 35 in good health. The CDR3 in this case is CASSSDTYQETQYF. In nucleotides, the sequence is TGTGCCAGCAGCTCAGACACGTACCAAGAGACCCAGTACTTC.